The next 27 T cell receptor beta chains were all read from a single sample in a study of OX40 agonist ivuxolimab in advanced cancers. Library construction relied on the immunoSEQ multiplex PCR assay. TCRdb provides this immuneACCESS table in a form limited to in-frame rearrangements. Some clones are lacking; in checked studies, under half of them reflect an unresolved V gene, and why the rest are absent is not known. Present in this sample are 70,000 to 80,000 clones, under 95% of which were seen just once. Around 6.1% of the sample belongs to the ten largest clones. Here the sequenced sample was CD4+ or CD8+ T cells sorted from blood, taken in a trial of the OX40 agonist ivuxolimab. The receptors originated from an adult with an advanced solid tumor such as melanoma, head and neck, liver or kidney cancer.

In this sample, this clone is medium-sized. This rearrangement joins TRBV4-2 to TRBJ2-7, with TRBD1 matching 7 bases. The CDR3 sequence is 13 residues long. CDR1 LGHNA and CDR2 YNFKEQ come from the germline V gene. J lost 3 bases, V lost 3 bases, and 2 bases had no gene match. CDR3 sequence (DNA): TGTGCCAGCAGCCAGGGACAGAACTACGAGCAGTACTTC. Translating gives CASSQGQNYEQYF.

V is TRBV25-1 and J is TRBJ2-7; a possible D gene is TRBD1 (6 bases). Germline V gene data show CDR1 as MGHDK and CDR2 as SYGVNS. The CDR3 covers 14 residues. Trimming removed 6 bases from V and 5 bases from J, with 17 bases in between. The CDR3, as DNA: TGTGCCAGCAGCTGGCAGGGGATTTCAGACGAGCAGTACTTC. Translating it yields CASSWQGISDEQYF.

A word on this clone: Germline and junction disagree at one end, which may indicate a read error. This chain joins TRBV7-2 and TRBJ1-1; D is ambiguous. This CDR3 is built from 13 residues. Germline CDR1 is SGHTA and CDR2 is FQGNSA. The CDR3: CASRLDPYTEAFF. CDR3 bases: TGTGCCAGCAGGTTAGATCCTTACACTGAAGCTTTCTTT. Full variable domain (missing parts from reference TRBV7-2 and TRBJ1-1): GAGVSQSPSNKVTEKGKDVELRCDPISGHTALYWYRQSLGQGLEFLIYFQGNSAPDKSGLPSDRFSAERTGGSVSTLTIQRTQQEDSAVYLCASRLDPYTEAFFGQGTRLTVV.

The chain recombines TRBV5-6 with TRBJ2-2; 8 positions match TRBD2. V trimming: 3 bases; J trimming: 6 bases; junction bases outside the gene matches: 4. The CDR3 covers 14 residues. CDR1 SGHDT and CDR2 YYEEEE come from the germline V gene. The CDR3 reads CASSSGGGAGELFF. The CDR3 nucleotides are TGTGCCAGCAGCTCGGGAGGGGGAGCCGGGGAGCTGTTTTTT.

V and J are TRBV5-1 and TRBJ2-1, with TRBD2 identical over 12 bases. CDR1 and CDR2 (germline): SGHRS, YFSETQ. The length of the CDR3 is 18 residues. Trimming took 0 bases from V and 0 from J; bases not matched to a gene: 4. The CDR3: CASSLALAGGFSYNEQFF. The CDR3 nucleotides are TGCGCCAGCAGCTTGGCACTAGCGGGGGGTTTCTCCTACAATGAGCAGTTCTTC.

The chain joins TRBV19 to TRBJ2-2, with 7 bases identical to TRBD2. CDR1 LNHDA and CDR2 SQIVND come from the germline V gene (reference sequence). The CDR3 has 15 residues. V gave up 3 bases and J gave up 7 bases; unmatched junction bases: 8. CDR3 amino acids: CASSIREGLDGELFF. CDR3 in DNA: TGTGCCAGTAGTATCAGGGAGGGATTGGACGGGGAGCTGTTTTTT.

The chain employs TRBV28 and TRBJ2-1; D remains unclear. V lost 2 bases to trimming and J lost 6 bases, with 11 bases between them. Germline assignment: CDR1 MDHEN and CDR2 SYDVKM. The CDR3 spans 14 residues. For the CDR3, the DNA is TGTGCCAGCAGTTTAGCCCTCGTCATCAATGAGCAGTTCTTC. This encodes CASSLALVINEQFF.

This clone has a single count. The chain has TRBV9 and TRBJ2-7; 8 bases line up with TRBD1. This CDR3 spans 16 amino acids. J gave up 3 bases and V 4 bases, and 12 bases lay outside the gene matches. Germline assignment: CDR1 SGDLS and CDR2 YYNGEE. DNA for the CDR3: TGTGCCAGCAGCCTCCCCGGGACAGGTAAAGGCTACGAGCAGTACTTC. Amino acid sequence: CASSLPGTGKGYEQYF.

V and J are TRBV13 and TRBJ2-2, with D possibly being TRBD1 or TRBD2 (6 bases each). Germline CDR1 PRHDT, CDR2 FYEKMQ (reference sequence). The CDR3 extends over 13 amino acids. V dropped 6 bases and J dropped 6 bases, with 11 bases sitting between them. CDR3 region: CASSHREAGELFF. The CDR3 region has the DNA TGTGCCAGCAGTCACAGGGAGGCCGGGGAGCTGTTTTTT.

The chain recombines TRBV7-9 with TRBJ2-1; TRBD1 might be the D (5 bases). Germline CDR1 is SEHNR and CDR2 is FQNEAQ (reference sequence). V was pared by 5 bases and J by 8 bases, with 10 bases between. CDR3 length equals 12 residues. The CDR3 region is CASSPTDDEQFF. The CDR3 region has the DNA TGTGCCAGCAGCCCGACAGACGATGAGCAGTTCTTC.

V usage is TRBV27 and J usage is TRBJ1-1; D not resolved. Germline V gene data show CDR1 as MNHEY and CDR2 as SMNVEV (reference sequence). V lost 6 bases to trimming and J lost 2 bases, with 7 bases between them. There are 12 residues in the CDR3. The DNA for the CDR3 is TGTGCCAGCAGAACCCATAACACTGAAGCTTTCTTT. Amino acids: CASRTHNTEAFF.

This clone was seen only once. The rearrangement uses TRBV27 and TRBJ1-1, with D perhaps matching TRBD1 (5 bases). This CDR3 has 15 residues. Trimming left V 5 bases short and J 7 bases short, with 20 bases between. Germline assignment: CDR1 MNHEY and CDR2 SMNVEV (reference sequence). CDR3 coding DNA: TGTGCCAGCAGTGCGGAACCGGGACGAGGCCTTGAAGCTTTCTTT. The encoded protein is CASSAEPGRGLEAFF.

The chain carries TRBV10-1 and TRBJ2-2; 7 bases match TRBD2. The CDR3 loop spans 17 amino acids. The trim removed 0 bases at V and 1 base at J, leaving 5 bases unmatched. Per germline, CDR1 WNHNN and CDR2 SYGVQD (reference sequence). CDR3 in DNA: TGCGCCAGCAGTGAGTCTTCGACTAGCTTGAACACCGGGGAGCTGTTTTTT. This translates into CASSESSTSLNTGELFF.

The CDR3 bases are TGTGCCAGTAGTGTCGCGTCGTCACCCCTCCACTTT. This gives the protein CASSVASSPLHF. The chain couples TRBV19 to TRBJ1-6; D gene unclear. The germline V gene encodes CDR1 LNHDA and CDR2 SQIVND (reference sequence). This CDR3 spans 12 amino acids. Trimming removed 5 bases at V and 10 bases at J, with 9 bases between.

The chain uses TRBV13 and TRBJ2-7; possible D gene TRBD1, 6 bases. Germline values: CDR1 PRHDT, CDR2 FYEKMQ (reference sequence). Trimming cost V 2 bases and J 2 bases, with 10 bases left between them. The CDR3 is made up of 14 amino acids. The CDR3 is CASSLFSGAYEQYF. The CDR3 region has the DNA TGTGCCAGCAGCTTATTTTCAGGGGCCTACGAGCAGTACTTC. The full variable domain, with the rest looked up from reference TRBV13 and TRBJ2-7, is AAGVIQSPRHLIKEKRETATLKCYPIPRHDTVYWYQQGPGQDPQFLISFYEKMQSDKGSIPDRFSAQQFSDYHSELNMSSLELGDSALYFCASSLFSGAYEQYFGPGTRLTVT.

The count of this clone is one. The chain is built from TRBV19 and TRBJ2-1; D is undetermined. The V end was cut by 2 bases, the J end by 0 bases, with 5 bases between. The CDR3 runs 14 residues. Germline-derived CDR1 and CDR2 are LNHDA and SQIVND (reference sequence). The CDR3 protein is CASSIMGSYNEQFF. In DNA, the CDR3 is TGTGCCAGTAGTATAATGGGCTCCTACAATGAGCAGTTCTTC.

The rearrangement uses TRBV9 and TRBJ1-1; D may be TRBD1 (6 bases). Germline V lookup: CDR1 SGDLS, CDR2 YYNGEE. The germline V and J ends were trimmed by 1 base and 0 bases, with 13 bases remaining between them. The CDR3 extends over 16 amino acids. The CDR3 reads CASSVNPGQMNTEAFF. As DNA, the CDR3 is TGTGCCAGCAGCGTAAATCCTGGACAGATGAACACTGAAGCTTTCTTT.

By share, this clone counts as medium-sized. The J gene is TRBJ2-7, the V gene TRBV7-9; TRBD2 agrees at 9 bases. The CDR3 runs 16 residues. Germline CDR1 SEHNR, CDR2 FQNEAQ (reference sequence). V trimming: 0 bases; J trimming: 6 bases; junction bases outside the gene matches: 9. DNA for the CDR3: TGTGCCAGCAGCTTAGCGCGCGGGAGGGCCCTAGGCGAGCAGTACTTC. It translates to CASSLARGRALGEQYF.

This clone has only one observation. J is TRBJ2-7 and V is TRBV13; D is possibly TRBD1 or TRBD2 (5 bases each). V shed 1 base and J shed 4 bases, with 14 bases lying between them. CDR3 size: 15 residues. Per germline, CDR1 PRHDT and CDR2 FYEKMQ (reference sequence). The CDR3: CASSLVAGADYEQYF. As DNA, the CDR3 is TGTGCCAGCAGCTTAGTAGCCGGGGCCGATTACGAGCAGTACTTC.

V gene TRBV7-9 combines with J gene TRBJ2-5; D could derive from TRBD1 or TRBD2 (7 bases each). V shed 5 bases and J shed 5 bases, with 15 bases lying between them. CDR1 and CDR2 (germline): SEHNR, FQNEAQ (reference sequence). This CDR3 spans 14 amino acids. The CDR3 sequence: CASSPGGGLETQYF. CDR3 sequence (DNA): TGTGCCAGCAGCCCAGGGGGGGGCCTGGAGACCCAGTACTTC.

For the CDR3, the DNA is TGCGCCAGCAGCCAAGGATACGGGGCCCCCAATGAGCAGTTCTTC. Residues: CASSQGYGAPNEQFF. The chain has TRBV4-1 and TRBJ2-1, with D perhaps being TRBD1 or TRBD2 (5 bases each). V lost 1 base and J lost 6, with 13 bases in between. This CDR3 has 15 amino acids. Germline V lookup: CDR1 MGHRA, CDR2 YSYEKL.

This clone came up once. In nucleotides, the CDR3 is TGTGCCAGCAGCTTTCCTTTCTACGAGCAGTACTTC. Encoded protein: CASSFPFYEQYF. The V gene is TRBV7-2, the J gene TRBJ2-7, with unresolved D. Germline CDR1 reads SGHTA; CDR2 reads FQGNSA. The V end was cut by 3 bases, the J end by 3 bases, with 6 bases between. This CDR3 comprises 12 residues.

The rearrangement joins TRBV7-9 to TRBJ2-7; D perhaps matches TRBD1 (6 bases). V lost 3 bases and J 0 bases, leaving 9 bases between the germline ends. Germline loops: CDR1 SEHNR, CDR2 FQNEAQ (reference sequence). The CDR3 covers 14 residues. This CDR3 is CASSFPGHSYEQYF. For the CDR3, the DNA is TGTGCCAGCAGCTTTCCGGGACACTCCTACGAGCAGTACTTC.

The V call is TRBV28, the J call TRBJ2-7; 12 nucleotides agree with TRBD2. The CDR3 runs to 18 residues. Trimming removed 4 bases from V and 0 bases from J; junction bases left unmatched: 10. The germline V gene encodes CDR1 MDHEN and CDR2 SYDVKM. Here the CDR3 reads CASSSEGLAGGGSYEQYF. DNA for the CDR3: TGTGCCAGCAGTTCCGAGGGGCTAGCGGGAGGGGGCTCCTACGAGCAGTACTTC.

The J gene is TRBJ2-1, the V gene TRBV4-1; perhaps TRBD2 as D (5 bases). Trimming took off 2 bases at V and 7 bases at J, with 15 bases between the two ends. The CDR3 has 15 amino acids. Germline V CDR1 and CDR2: MGHRA, YSYEKL. The CDR3 DNA reads as TGCGCCAGCAGCCAATCAGGAGGCCGTGGAAATGAGCAGTTCTTC. This sequence encodes CASSQSGGRGNEQFF.

The chain's CDR3 is CASSPGTDLYEQYF. CDR3 nucleotides: TGTGCCAGTAGTCCGGGGACAGATCTCTACGAGCAGTACTTC. This sequence joins TRBV19 and TRBJ2-7; TRBD1 agrees at 7 bases. With V trimmed by 5 bases and J by 3 bases, 7 bases remained unmatched. CDR3 length equals 14 residues. The germline V gene encodes CDR1 LNHDA and CDR2 SQIVND (reference sequence).

This clone was found once. The V and J genes are TRBV7-8 and TRBJ1-4; 7 nucleotides align to TRBD1. Per the germline V gene, CDR1 is SGHVS and CDR2 is FQNEAQ. With 3 bases clipped from V and 6 bases from J, the junction kept 7 bases outside the gene matches. CDR3 length: 15 residues. CDR3 residues: CASSLAGTEDEKLFF. The CDR3 DNA reads TGTGCCAGCAGCTTGGCCGGGACAGAGGATGAAAAACTGTTTTTT. The full variable domain, completed using reference TRBV7-8 and TRBJ1-4, is GAGVSQSPRYKVAKRGQDVALRCDPISGHVSLFWYQQALGQGPEFLTYFQNEAQLDKSGLPSDRFFAERPEGSVSTLKIQRTQQEDSAVYLCASSLAGTEDEKLFFGSGTQLSVL.